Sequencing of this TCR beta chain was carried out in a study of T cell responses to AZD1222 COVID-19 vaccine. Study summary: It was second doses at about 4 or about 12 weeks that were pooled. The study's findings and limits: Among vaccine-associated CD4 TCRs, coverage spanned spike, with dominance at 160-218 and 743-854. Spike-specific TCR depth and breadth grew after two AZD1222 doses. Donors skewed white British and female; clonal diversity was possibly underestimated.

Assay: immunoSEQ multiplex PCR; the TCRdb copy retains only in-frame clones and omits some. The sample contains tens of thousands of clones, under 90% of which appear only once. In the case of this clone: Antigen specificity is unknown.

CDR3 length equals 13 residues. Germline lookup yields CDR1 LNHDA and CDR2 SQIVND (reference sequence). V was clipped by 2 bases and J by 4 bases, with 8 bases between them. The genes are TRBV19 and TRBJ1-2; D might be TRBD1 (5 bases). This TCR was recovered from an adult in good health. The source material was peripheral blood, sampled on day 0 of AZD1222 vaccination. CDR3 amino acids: CASSITGLYGYTF. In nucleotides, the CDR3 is TGTGCCAGTAGTATAACAGGCCTCTATGGCTACACCTTC.